This T cell receptor (beta chain) is from a study of blood T cell repertoires in COVID-19. Looking at the study overall: Italy, Spain and the United States were the sources of the convalescent and acute COVID-19 samples. From T cells, B-cell-depleted T cells, or PBMCs came the material, which was cDNA or gDNA.

Looked up from germline, CDR1 is MGHRA and CDR2 is YSYEKL. J gave up 2 bases and V 4 bases, and 7 bases lay outside the gene matches. CDR3 length: 15 residues. Source study methods: The assay estimated nucleated cells by amplifying reference gene primers. Repertoires were generated with immunoSEQ multiplex PCR, while TCRdb's copy carries only in-frame clones and drops some. V and J calls and clone size come straight from that table; D and trimming were deduced from the DNA. The data hold 30,000 to 40,000 clones, with around 80% observed a single time. V usage is TRBV4-1 and J usage is TRBJ2-5, with 7 bases aligning to TRBD1. Material for sequencing was peripheral blood. The sequence was collected from a man older than 75 with acute or convalescent COVID-19. The CDR3 nucleotides are TGCGCCAGCAGCCTGACAGGGAAGGGTCAAGAGACCCAGTACTTC. Amino acid sequence: CASSLTGKGQETQYF.